Each of the 28 T cell receptor beta chains below was sequenced from the same sample in a study of molecular identifiers for immune sequencing clone quantification. MiXCR, applied by TCRdb to the PCR reads, yields one record per CDR3 protein. The table has around 480,000 distinct CDR3 sequences, 20% to 25% seen once. The sequenced sample was naive CD8+ T cells from blood, with Jurkat cell RNA spiked in. As to subset: FACS-sorted CD8+CD4-CCR7+CD45RA+ naive T cells. These TCRs come from a human donor in good health. Some libraries in this study had Jurkat cell RNA spiked in.

Ten or more counts support this clonotype. The V and J genes are TRBV29-1 and TRBJ2-5; a possible D gene is TRBD2 (5 bases). The CDR3 is 14 amino acids. The germline gives CDR1 SQVTM, CDR2 ANQGSEA. V dropped 3 bases and J dropped 2 bases, with 13 bases sitting between them. The CDR3 sequence: CSVELAGQQETQYF. In nucleotides, the CDR3 is TGCAGCGTTGAGTTGGCGGGCCAGCAAGAGACCCAGTACTTC.

As regards this clonotype: Given a much more abundant clone one base away, this may be a read error. The CDR3 end shows no conserved phenylalanine or tryptophan, and so a read error is likely. The V call is TRBV7-9, the J call TRBJ2-7; no definite D call. Germline CDR1 reads SEHNR; CDR2 reads FQNEAQ (reference sequence). This CDR3 region has 12 residues. Trimming shortened V by 5 bases and J by 5 bases, and 10 bases separated the two germline ends. The CDR3 DNA is TGTGCCAGCAGCCCTCGGCGCAACGAGCAGTACTCC. Translation: CASSPRRNEQYS.

The CDR3 protein is CASSQDLPGSNQPQHF. The CDR3 nucleotides are TGCGCCAGCAGCCAAGATCTCCCCGGTAGCAATCAGCCCCAGCATTTT. The chain carries TRBV4-1 and TRBJ1-5; no clear D. Germline-derived CDR1 and CDR2 are MGHRA and YSYEKL. With 0 bases removed from V and 0 bases from J, the gap between germline ends came to 9 bases. The CDR3 extends over 16 amino acids.

This clonotype was detected a few times. The chain couples TRBV30 to TRBJ2-1; D is undetermined. Per germline, CDR1 GTSNPN and CDR2 SVGIG (reference sequence). V was pared by 4 bases and J by 0 bases, with 13 bases between. The CDR3 spans 15 residues. In DNA form, the CDR3 reads TGTGCCTGGAACCCCTTTGCTAGCTCCTACAATGAGCAGTTCTTC. Amino acid sequence: CAWNPFASSYNEQFF.

Remarks on this clonotype: It may be a read error: a sequence one base away is much more abundant. The genes are TRBV7-9 and TRBJ2-2; D possibly corresponds to TRBD2 (6 bases). Germline values: CDR1 SEHNR, CDR2 FQNEAQ (reference sequence). There are 12 residues in the CDR3. CDR3 sequence reads: CASSPQLGGLFF. The CDR3 DNA is TGTGCCAGCAGCCCACAACTCGGGGGGCTGTTTTTT.

With regard to this clonotype: Germline is not matched at one junction end, which may reflect a read error. This chain uses TRBV6-5 with TRBJ1-1; D remains unclear. CDR3 length: 17 residues. Germline V gene sequence: CDR1 MNHEY, CDR2 SVGAGI. The CDR3, as DNA: TGTGCCAGCACCAAAGGATGGGGAGAAATCATGAACACTGAAGTTTTCTTT. Protein sequence: CASTKGWGEIMNTEVFF.

There are a few counts of this clonotype. A much larger clone is a single base away; this may be a read error. The chain joins TRBV28 to TRBJ1-1; possible D gene TRBD1, 5 bases. Germline CDR1 and CDR2: MDHEN and SYDVKM. The CDR3 length is 12 residues. Here the CDR3 reads CASSSSGTEALF. CDR3 nucleotides: TGTGCCAGCAGTTCCTCCGGGACTGAAGCTCTCTTT.

The V and J genes are TRBV11-2 and TRBJ2-1; 10 nucleotides match TRBD1. This CDR3 is built from 17 residues. Germline V gene sequence: CDR1 SGHAT, CDR2 FQNNGV. J gave up 1 base and V 3 bases, and 6 bases lay outside the gene matches. The CDR3 DNA is TGTGCCAGCAGCTTGGTAGACAGGGGGCCTTCCTACAATGAGCAGTTCTTC. Amino acids: CASSLVDRGPSYNEQFF.

A note on this clonotype: This may be a read error: a much more frequent sequence differs by one nucleotide. The V call is TRBV20-1, the J call TRBJ2-5, with D perhaps TRBD1 (6 bases). The germline gives CDR1 DFQATT, CDR2 SNEGSKA (reference sequence). This CDR3 is 14 amino acids long. Trimming took off 0 bases at V and 6 bases at J, with 14 bases between the two ends. Here the CDR3 reads CSAREHRVEKTQYF. The CDR3 DNA follows: TGCAGTGCTAGAGAGCACAGGGTGGAGAAGACCCAGTACTTC.

This clonotype came up many times. This chain uses TRBV7-2 with TRBJ2-7; 8 bases agree with TRBD2. J lost 3 bases, V lost 5 bases, and 9 bases had no gene match. CDR3 length: 15 amino acids. Germline V CDR1 and CDR2: SGHTA, FQGNSA. The CDR3 reads CASSRETSGFYEQYF. The CDR3 region has the DNA TGTGCCAGCAGCCGAGAAACTAGCGGCTTCTACGAGCAGTACTTC.

This clonotype was found many times. The rearrangement joins TRBV6-1 to TRBJ1-2; D is undetermined. The CDR3 runs 13 residues. Germline values: CDR1 MNHNS, CDR2 SASEGT. With 6 bases removed from V and 4 bases from J, the gap between germline ends came to 12 bases. CDR3: CASSLREPYGYTF. The CDR3 coding sequence is TGTGCCAGCAGCCTCCGAGAGCCCTATGGCTACACCTTC.

A word on this clonotype: It may be a read error: a sequence one base away is much more abundant. The V gene is TRBV27, the J gene TRBJ2-5, with D maybe TRBD1 (5 bases). This CDR3 spans 14 amino acids. CDR1 and CDR2 from the germline V gene are MNHEY and SMNVEV (reference sequence). CDR3 in DNA: TGTGCCAGCAGTCCAGGGCTTGGTAAAGAGTCCCAGTACTTC. Residues: CASSPGLGKESQYF.

About this clonotype itself: It is likely a read error, because the conserved phenylalanine at the end of the CDR3 is missing. The rearrangement uses TRBV27 and TRBJ2-7, with D perhaps TRBD2 (6 bases). Germline V lookup: CDR1 MNHEY, CDR2 SMNVEV (reference sequence). The CDR3 covers 14 residues. Trimming took 3 bases from V and 3 from J, leaving 12 bases between them. The CDR3 coding sequence is TGTGCCAGCAGTTTGATCGGGGGATTCTACGAGCAGTACCTC. The encoded protein is CASSLIGGFYEQYL.

This clonotype has a handful of counts. The chain uses TRBV6-5 and TRBJ2-1; no firm D call. CDR1 and CDR2 from the germline V gene are MNHEY and SVGAGI. The CDR3 is made up of 13 amino acids. V lost 6 bases and J 15 bases, leaving 21 bases between the germline ends. CDR3 DNA: TGTGCCAGCAGCTCAACGCAGGTCCAAAGGCGGTTCTTC. This sequence encodes CASSSTQVQRRFF.

A remark on this clonotype: An end of the junction differs from the germline gene, which may be a read error. The chain employs TRBV7-8 and TRBJ1-5; D is ambiguous. The CDR3 is 15 residues long. The germline gives CDR1 SGHVS, CDR2 FQNEAQ. The CDR3 DNA is TGTGCCGGCAGCTCGACGGGGTATAGCAATCAGCCCCAGCATTTT. This gives the protein CAGSSTGYSNQPQHF.

At least ten counts were recorded for this clonotype. The chain uses TRBV3-1 and TRBJ2-5; possible D gene TRBD1, 5 bases. Trimming removed 0 bases from V and 2 bases from J, with 22 bases in between. The CDR3 is 19 residues long. Per the germline V gene, CDR1 is LGHDT and CDR2 is YNNKEL (reference sequence). The CDR3 bases are TGTGCCAGCAGCCAAGATTGGGGCGACGTCAGTTACGTGCAAGAGACCCAGTACTTC. This gives the protein CASSQDWGDVSYVQETQYF.

This clonotype came up a few times. The rearrangement uses TRBV18 and TRBJ1-2; weak D call: TRBD1 (5 bases). Germline V gene data show CDR1 as KGHSH and CDR2 as LQKENI. V gave up 3 bases and J gave up 4 bases, with 15 bases separating them. CDR3 length: 15 residues. CDR3 in amino acids: CASSPWGSDVYGYTF. CDR3 DNA: TGTGCCAGCTCACCCTGGGGGTCGGACGTCTATGGCTACACCTTC.

The V gene is TRBV5-1, the J gene TRBJ2-3; 8 bases align to TRBD2. The germline V gene encodes CDR1 SGHRS and CDR2 YFSETQ. The CDR3 is 15 amino acids. With 4 bases clipped from V and 3 bases from J, the junction kept 7 bases outside the gene matches. CDR3 bases: TGCGCCAGCAGCCGGACTAGCTCGGGAACAGATACGCAGTATTTT. This encodes CASSRTSSGTDTQYF.

With respect to this clonotype: A junction boundary mismatches the germline segment, possibly from a read error. The chain employs TRBV27 and TRBJ2-5; D possibly corresponds to TRBD1 (6 bases). The CDR3 totals 15 residues. Per the germline V gene, CDR1 is MNHEY and CDR2 is SMNVEV (reference sequence). CDR3 region: CASSLGTSGQETKYF. In DNA form, the CDR3 reads TGTGCCAGCAGTTTGGGGACAAGCGGACAAGAGACCAAGTACTTC.

This clonotype has at least ten counts. The chain joins TRBV9 to TRBJ1-1; no firm D call. Deletions cut 2 bases from V and 0 bases from J, with 8 bases between. CDR3 size: 14 residues. In germline, CDR1 is SGDLS, CDR2 YYNGEE. The CDR3 DNA reads TGTGCCAGCAGCGTGATAGAGATGAACACTGAAGCTTTCTTT. It specifies CASSVIEMNTEAFF.

This clonotype has just a few counts. V usage is TRBV20-1 and J usage is TRBJ2-1; TRBD2 matches 13 bases. Germline V gene data show CDR1 as DFQATT and CDR2 as SNEGSKA (reference sequence). With 2 bases clipped from V and 7 bases from J, the junction kept 8 bases outside the gene matches. The CDR3 consists of 16 residues. The CDR3 bases are TGCAGTGCTAGATCCATACTAGCGGGAGGGCAAAATGAGCAGTTCTTC. It is translated as CSARSILAGGQNEQFF.

This clonotype was seen at least ten times. The chain joins TRBV19 to TRBJ1-5; the D is unclear. Germline-derived CDR1 and CDR2 are LNHDA and SQIVND (reference sequence). The CDR3 totals 12 residues. Trimming removed 3 bases from V and 6 bases from J, with 6 bases in between. The CDR3 spells CASSMAGQPQHF. The DNA for the CDR3 is TGTGCCAGTAGTATGGCGGGTCAGCCCCAGCATTTT.

This clonotype was counted ten times or more. The chain has TRBV6-1 and TRBJ2-7; D perhaps matches TRBD1 (6 bases). V shed 7 bases and J shed 4 bases, with 20 bases lying between them. The CDR3 totals 15 residues. The V gene's germline CDR1 is MNHNS and CDR2 SASEGT. The CDR3 spells CASTLHTGKGYEQYF. Here the CDR3 DNA reads TGTGCCAGCACCCTCCACACAGGGAAGGGTTACGAGCAGTACTTC.

The CDR3 is CASSIDFQGPSSYNEQFF. The CDR3 nucleotides read TGTGCCAGTAGTATAGACTTTCAGGGCCCAAGCTCCTACAATGAGCAGTTCTTC. The rearrangement joins TRBV19 to TRBJ2-1, with D tentatively TRBD1 (5 bases). The V gene lost 0 bases and the J gene lost 0 bases, with 15 bases spanning the gap. This CDR3 is built from 18 residues. Germline CDR1 is LNHDA and CDR2 is SQIVND (reference sequence).

Ten or more counts support this clonotype. The chain recombines TRBV2 with TRBJ2-3; the D is unclear. V was clipped by 4 bases and J by 0 bases, with 8 bases between them. This CDR3 comprises 14 residues. From germline, CDR1 is SNHLY and CDR2 FYNNEI. CDR3 coding DNA: TGTGCCAGCAGTGGACAACCTAGCACAGATACGCAGTATTTT. It yields the protein CASSGQPSTDTQYF.

This clonotype was observed a few times. The chain employs TRBV12-3 or TRBV12-4 and TRBJ2-7, with D maybe TRBD1 (6 bases). This CDR3 is 15 amino acids long. Deletions cut 6 bases from V and 0 bases from J, with 15 bases between. CDR3 DNA: TGTGCCAGCAGACCCTCGAGGGGGAGCTCCTACGAGCAGTACTTC. This encodes CASRPSRGSSYEQYF.

On this clonotype: Since no conserved phenylalanine or tryptophan closes the CDR3, a read error is the likely cause. The genes are TRBV27 and TRBJ2-3; unclear D gene. Per germline, CDR1 MNHEY and CDR2 SMNVEV (reference sequence). The CDR3 extends over 11 amino acids. With 5 bases removed from V and 2 bases from J, the gap between germline ends came to 2 bases. CDR3 protein: CASSPTDTQYS. The CDR3, as DNA: TGTGCCAGCAGTCCCACAGATACGCAGTATTCT.

The table lists this clonotype with many counts. The rearrangement joins TRBV20-1 to TRBJ2-7; no clear D. Germline CDR1 is DFQATT and CDR2 is SNEGSKA (reference sequence). The germline V and J ends were trimmed by 3 bases and 1 base, with 13 bases remaining between them. This CDR3 is 14 amino acids long. CDR3 nucleotide sequence: TGCAGTGCTAGGGCATCTATTCAGTCCTACGAGCAGTACTTC. This gives the protein CSARASIQSYEQYF.